Below, 14 T cell receptor beta chains from the same sample are listed, as sequenced in a study of shared clonotypes between healthy human individuals. Terminally differentiated effector memory CD45RA+ cells were left out of the naive CD8 fraction, which was CD45RO-negative and positively selected for CCR7. Generated by immunoSEQ multiplex PCR, the TCRdb table keeps only in-frame clones and is missing some. This sample has about 750,000 clones, with roughly 92% found just once. Input material: naive CD8+ T cells sorted from blood. The source of these receptors is a man aged 30 to 39 in good health.

This chain uses TRBV7-6 with TRBJ2-7; the match to TRBD2 covers 8 bases. This CDR3 has 15 amino acids. Germline V lookup: CDR1 SGHVS, CDR2 FNYEAQ. Unmatched junction bases numbered 9, after V lost 3 bases and J lost 5 bases. CDR3 DNA: TGTGCCAGCAGCTTCAGCGGGAGCCTCTCAGACGAGCAGTACTTC. Its translation is CASSFSGSLSDEQYF.

The rearrangement links TRBV7-9 to TRBJ2-7; 10 positions agree with TRBD2. The J segment lost 6 bases and the V segment lost 5 bases, leaving 13 bases of the junction unmatched. Germline CDR1 and CDR2: SEHNR and FQNEAQ (reference sequence). CDR3 length: 16 residues. CDR3 residues: CASSPLASGRIAEQYF. The DNA of the CDR3 is TGTGCCAGCAGCCCGTTGGCTAGCGGGAGAATCGCCGAGCAGTACTTC.

The chain carries TRBV18 and TRBJ2-1, with 7 bases fitting TRBD2. V lost 1 base, J lost 3 bases, and 9 bases stayed unmatched. Germline-derived CDR1 and CDR2 are KGHSH and LQKENI. The CDR3 sequence is 17 residues long. The CDR3 region has the DNA TGTGCCAGCTCACCACTCTCTTCGTCTAGCGGCTACAATGAGCAGTTCTTC. As protein: CASSPLSSSSGYNEQFF.

V gene TRBV4-1 combines with J gene TRBJ2-7, with a tentative D call TRBD2 (6 bases). This CDR3 is built from 15 residues. Germline V gene sequence: CDR1 MGHRA, CDR2 YSYEKL. V lost 4 bases and J lost 0, with 13 bases in between. CDR3 sequence: CASSPGRDSSYEQYF. The CDR3 DNA is TGCGCCAGCAGCCCCGGCCGGGACTCCTCCTACGAGCAGTACTTC.

In this sample, this clone turned up once. This chain uses TRBV6-4 with TRBJ2-1; D not resolved. Germline assignment: CDR1 MRHNA and CDR2 SNTAGT. The CDR3 sequence is 12 residues long. V gave up 2 bases and J gave up 9 bases, with 8 bases separating them. CDR3 sequence reads: CASSDRWGEQFF. CDR3 bases: TGTGCCAGCAGTGACAGATGGGGTGAGCAGTTCTTC.

This clone was seen a single time. The chain has TRBV7-9 and TRBJ2-7, with TRBD2 matching 9 bases. Germline V gene lookup returns CDR1 SEHNR and CDR2 FQNEAQ (reference sequence). Germline trimming cut 1 base from V and 2 bases from J; bases unmatched to any gene: 3. This CDR3 is built from 15 residues. This chain's CDR3 is CASSLVVAGAYEQYF. DNA for the CDR3: TGTGCCAGCAGCTTAGTTGTAGCGGGAGCCTACGAGCAGTACTTC.

This chain connects TRBV29-1 to TRBJ1-2; 7 bases match TRBD1. The CDR3 sequence is 13 residues long. CDR1 is SQVTM, CDR2 ANQGSEA, per germline. With 8 bases clipped from V and 6 bases from J, the junction kept 12 bases outside the gene matches. This CDR3 is CSLRTGEGDGYTF. CDR3 DNA: TGCAGCCTGAGGACAGGAGAGGGGGATGGCTACACCTTC.

V gene TRBV7-9 combines with J gene TRBJ2-7; TRBD2 might be the D (7 bases). Germline V gene sequence: CDR1 SEHNR, CDR2 FQNEAQ (reference sequence). The CDR3 totals 17 residues. The V end lost 4 bases, the J end lost 0 bases, and 19 bases lay between the germline ends. The chain's CDR3 is CASSSFQGKRDSYEQYF. In DNA, the CDR3 is TGTGCCAGCAGCTCCTTCCAGGGGAAGCGGGACTCCTACGAGCAGTACTTC.

V gene TRBV19 combines with J gene TRBJ1-4, with D hard to call. The germline V gene has CDR1 LNHDA and CDR2 SQIVND (reference sequence). The V and J ends lost 3 bases and 8 bases respectively, with 10 bases between them. The CDR3 is 13 amino acids. The chain's CDR3 is CASSIRVGEKLFF. The CDR3 DNA is TGTGCCAGTAGTATTCGGGTTGGCGAAAAACTGTTTTTT. Looking up the rest from reference TRBV19 and TRBJ1-4 gives the full variable domain: DGGITQSPKYLFRKEGQNVTLSCEQNLNHDAMYWYRQDPGQGLRLIYYSQIVNDFQKGDIAEGYSVSREKKESFPLTVTSAQKNPTAFYLCASSIRVGEKLFFGSGTQLSVL.

This clone was detected only once. The chain couples TRBV5-5 to TRBJ1-1; possible D gene TRBD1, 5 bases. Germline V lookup: CDR1 SGHKS, CDR2 YYEKEE (reference sequence). This CDR3 comprises 12 residues. Trimming took off 2 bases at V and 7 bases at J, with 9 bases between the two ends. The CDR3 loop is CASSLGGVEAFF. CDR3 nucleotide sequence: TGTGCCAGCAGCTTAGGAGGGGTTGAAGCTTTCTTT.

The CDR3 DNA sequence: TGTGCCAGCAGCCAAGCGACTCGGGAGGGCCCGAATACGCAGTATTTT. Its translation: CASSQATREGPNTQYF. The chain combines TRBV14 with TRBJ2-3; 8 bases fit TRBD2. Trimming at V came to 1 base and at J to 7 bases, leaving 10 bases not matched to a gene. The germline gives CDR1 SGHDN, CDR2 FVKESK. The CDR3 is 16 amino acids.

The V call is TRBV6-5, the J call TRBJ2-7; D unclear. The V end was cut by 2 bases, the J end by 3 bases, with 17 bases between. CDR3 length: 16 amino acids. CDR1 MNHEY and CDR2 SVGAGI come from the germline V gene. CDR3 sequence reads: CASSYQEDSYGYEQYF. For the CDR3, the DNA is TGTGCCAGCAGTTACCAAGAGGATTCCTACGGCTACGAGCAGTACTTC.

The V call is TRBV29-1, the J call TRBJ2-7; a weak D match, TRBD1 (6 bases). The germline V gene has CDR1 SQVTM and CDR2 ANQGSEA. V lost 4 bases and J 5 bases, leaving 12 bases between the germline ends. This CDR3 contains 12 residues. The CDR3: CSVGRQGNEQYF. CDR3 in DNA: TGCAGCGTTGGGCGTCAGGGGAACGAGCAGTACTTC.

The chain recombines TRBV5-4 with TRBJ2-7; 7 positions agree with TRBD1. Germline assignment: CDR1 SGHNT and CDR2 YYREEE (reference sequence). The CDR3 totals 14 residues. Germline trimming cut 0 bases from V and 3 bases from J; bases unmatched to any gene: 3. The CDR3 spells CASSLAGQNYEQYF. In DNA form, the CDR3 reads TGTGCCAGCAGCTTGGCGGGACAGAACTACGAGCAGTACTTC.